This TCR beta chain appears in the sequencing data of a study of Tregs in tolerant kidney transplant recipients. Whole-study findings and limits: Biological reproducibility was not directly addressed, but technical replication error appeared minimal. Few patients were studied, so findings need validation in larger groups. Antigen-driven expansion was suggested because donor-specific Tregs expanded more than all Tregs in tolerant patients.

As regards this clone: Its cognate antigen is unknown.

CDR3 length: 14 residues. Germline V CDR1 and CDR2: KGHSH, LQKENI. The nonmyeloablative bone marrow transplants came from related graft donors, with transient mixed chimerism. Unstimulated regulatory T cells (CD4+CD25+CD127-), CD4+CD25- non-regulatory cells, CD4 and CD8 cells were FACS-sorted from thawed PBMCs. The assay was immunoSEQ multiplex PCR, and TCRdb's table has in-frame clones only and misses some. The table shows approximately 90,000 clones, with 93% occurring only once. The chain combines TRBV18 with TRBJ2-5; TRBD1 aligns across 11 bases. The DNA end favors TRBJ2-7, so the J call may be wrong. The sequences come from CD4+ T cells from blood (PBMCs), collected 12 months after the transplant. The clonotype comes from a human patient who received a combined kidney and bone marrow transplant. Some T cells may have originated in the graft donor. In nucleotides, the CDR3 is TGTGCCAGCTCACTCCGGGACAGGGGGAACGAGCAGTACTTC. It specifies CASSLRDRGNEQYF.